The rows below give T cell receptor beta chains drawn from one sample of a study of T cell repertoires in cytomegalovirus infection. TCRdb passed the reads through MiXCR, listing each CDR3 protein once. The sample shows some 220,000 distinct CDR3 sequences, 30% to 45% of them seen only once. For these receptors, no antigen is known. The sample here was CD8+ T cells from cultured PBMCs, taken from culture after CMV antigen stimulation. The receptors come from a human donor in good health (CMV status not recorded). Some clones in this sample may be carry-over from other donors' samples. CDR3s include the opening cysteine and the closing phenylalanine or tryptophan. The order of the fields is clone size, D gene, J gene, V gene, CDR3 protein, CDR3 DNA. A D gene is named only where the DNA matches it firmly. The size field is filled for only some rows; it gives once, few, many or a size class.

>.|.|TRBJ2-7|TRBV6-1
CASSEYRFSYEQYF
TGTGCCAGCAGTGAATACAGATTCTCCTACGAGCAGTACTTC
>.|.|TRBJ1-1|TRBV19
CASSSRDRVAAEAFF
TGTGCCAGTAGTTCCAGGGACCGGGTCGCGGCTGAAGCTTTCTTT
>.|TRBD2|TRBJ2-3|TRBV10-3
CAIRTGGASDTQYF
TGTGCCATCAGGACCGGGGGGGCCTCGGATACGCAGTATTTT
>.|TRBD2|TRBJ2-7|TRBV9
CASSPRSLAGTYEQYF
TGTGCCAGCAGCCCAAGGAGTCTAGCGGGGACCTACGAGCAGTACTTC
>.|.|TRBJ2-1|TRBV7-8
CASSPDLAGKKVEVEQFF
TGTGCCAGCAGCCCTGACTTGGCGGGAAAAAAGGTCGAGGTTGAGCAGTTCTTC
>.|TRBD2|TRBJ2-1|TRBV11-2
CASSNALLAGKVRNNEQFF
TGTGCCAGCAGCAACGCGTTGCTAGCGGGAAAGGTGAGAAACAATGAGCAGTTCTTC
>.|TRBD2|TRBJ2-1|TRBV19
CASTSPTGTRDYNEQFF
TGTGCCAGTACTAGTCCTACCGGGACTAGGGATTACAATGAGCAGTTCTTC
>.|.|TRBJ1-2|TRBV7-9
CASSAGTEAVTGYTF
TGTGCCAGCAGCGCCGGGACCGAGGCCGTAACAGGCTACACCTTC
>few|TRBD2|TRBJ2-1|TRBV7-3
CASSPARLAGERSYNEQFF
TGTGCCAGCAGCCCAGCCAGACTAGCGGGAGAGCGCTCCTACAATGAGCAGTTCTTC
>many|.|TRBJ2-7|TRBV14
CASSQDRSGEQYF
TGTGCCAGCAGCCAAGATCGCTCCGGGGAGCAGTACTTC
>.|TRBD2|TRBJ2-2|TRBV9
CASSPSGSRTGELFF
TGTGCCAGCAGCCCTAGCGGGAGTCGCACCGGGGAGCTGTTTTTT
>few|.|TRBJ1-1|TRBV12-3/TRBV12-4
CASSPGAHEEDTEAFF
TGTGCCAGCAGCCCCGGGGCGCACGAGGAGGACACTGAAGCTTTCTTT
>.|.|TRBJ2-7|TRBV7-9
CASSPLSSYEQYF
TGTGCCAGCAGTCCGTTGAGCTCCTACGAGCAGTACTTC
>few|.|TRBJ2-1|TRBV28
CASSSGAGNEQFF
TGTGCCAGCAGTTCGGGGGCGGGCAATGAGCAGTTCTTC
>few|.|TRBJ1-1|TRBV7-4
CASSWEGNTEAFF
TGTGCCAGCAGCTGGGAGGGGAACACTGAAGCTTTCTTT
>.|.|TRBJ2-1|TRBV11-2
CASSFSLGGLIYNEQFF
TGTGCCAGCAGCTTTTCCCTCGGGGGTCTTATTTACAATGAGCAGTTCTTC
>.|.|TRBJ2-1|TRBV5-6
CASSLAVGGPGGNEQFF
TGTGCCAGCAGTTTAGCCGTAGGGGGGCCGGGGGGCAATGAGCAGTTCTTC
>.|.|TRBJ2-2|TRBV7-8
CASERGPGTGELFF
TGTGCCAGCGAACGGGGGCCGGGCACCGGGGAGCTGTTTTTT
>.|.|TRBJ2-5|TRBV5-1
CASSLGQETQYF
TGCGCCAGCAGCTTGGGGCAAGAGACCCAGTACTTC
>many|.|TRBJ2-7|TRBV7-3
CASSADTLYEQYF
TGTGCCAGCAGCGCGGACACTCTCTACGAGCAGTACTTC
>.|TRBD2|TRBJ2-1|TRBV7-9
CASSSTSGSLVYQDEQFF
TGTGCCAGCAGCTCGACTAGCGGGAGTTTGGTGTATCAGGATGAGCAGTTCTTC
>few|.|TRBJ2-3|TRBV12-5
CASGLVRGERSDTQYF
TGTGCTAGTGGTTTGGTTCGAGGGGAGCGCTCAGATACGCAGTATTTT
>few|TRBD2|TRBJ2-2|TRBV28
CASSPGLAGTGELFF
TGTGCCAGCAGTCCCGGACTAGCGGGCACCGGGGAGCTGTTTTTT
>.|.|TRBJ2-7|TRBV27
CASNPRGGAYEQYF
TGTGCCAGCAACCCTCGTGGCGGGGCCTACGAGCAGTACTTC
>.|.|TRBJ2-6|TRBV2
CASKGPGAAGHSGANVLTF
TGTGCCAGCAAGGGTCCGGGGGCCGCCGGGCACTCTGGGGCCAACGTCCTGACTTTC
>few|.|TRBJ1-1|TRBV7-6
CASSLRHGKGLNTEAFF
TGTGCCAGCAGCTTAAGGCACGGTAAGGGTTTAAACACTGAAGCTTTCTTT
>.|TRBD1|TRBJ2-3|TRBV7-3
CASSLTTGGPDTQYF
TGTGCCAGCAGCTTAACGACAGGGGGGCCAGATACGCAGTATTTT
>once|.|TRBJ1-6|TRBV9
CASSGNRASPLHF
TGTGCCAGCAGCGGCAACAGGGCTTCACCCCTCCACTTT
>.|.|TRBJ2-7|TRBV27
CASSHHGTSPYEQYF
TGTGCCAGCAGTCACCACGGGACATCCCCCTACGAGCAGTACTTC
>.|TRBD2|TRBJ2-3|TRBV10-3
CAISDSGGPLLEQYF
TGTGCCATCAGTGATTCGGGGGGGCCCCTCCTTGAGCAGTATTTT
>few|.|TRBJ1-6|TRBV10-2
CASSDANSPLHF
TGCGCCAGCAGTGACGCGAATTCACCCCTCCACTTT
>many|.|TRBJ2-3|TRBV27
CASSGGWNWERTDTQYF
TGTGCCAGCAGTGGGGGGTGGAACTGGGAGCGCACAGATACGCAGTATTTT
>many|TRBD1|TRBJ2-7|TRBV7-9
CASILGTGLDEQYF
TGTGCCAGCATCCTCGGGACAGGGCTGGACGAGCAGTACTTC
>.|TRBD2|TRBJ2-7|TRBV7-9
CASSSRLSGTSEQYF
TGTGCCAGCAGCTCCAGACTAAGCGGGACCAGCGAGCAGTACTTC
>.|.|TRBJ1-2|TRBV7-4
CASSQSPRGYGYTF
TGTGCCAGCAGCCAATCGCCGAGGGGCTATGGCTACACCTTC
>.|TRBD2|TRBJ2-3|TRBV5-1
CASSLGPGAGGQADTQYF
TGCGCCAGCAGCTTGGGACCCGGAGCGGGAGGGCAAGCAGATACGCAGTATTTT
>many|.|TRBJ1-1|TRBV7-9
CASSSGITEAFF
TGTGCCAGCAGTTCAGGAATTACTGAAGCTTTCTTT
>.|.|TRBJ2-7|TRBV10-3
CAIGRGMDEQYF
TGTGCCATCGGAAGGGGGATGGACGAGCAGTACTTC
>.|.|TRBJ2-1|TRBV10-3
CAISESRQSNNEQFF
TGTGCCATCAGTGAGTCAAGACAGAGTAACAATGAGCAGTTCTTC
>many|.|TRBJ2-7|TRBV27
CASARALPRREQYF
TGTGCCAGCGCGAGGGCACTTCCACGGCGCGAGCAGTACTTC
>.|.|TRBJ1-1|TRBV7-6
CASSLAGGEAFF
TGTGCCAGCAGCTTAGCAGGGGGTGAAGCTTTCTTT
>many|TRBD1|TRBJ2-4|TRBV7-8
CASSPGTGGGGKNIQYF
TGTGCCAGCAGCCCCGGGACAGGGGGCGGCGGCAAAAACATTCAGTACTTC
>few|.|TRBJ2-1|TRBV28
CASTSDSPKARSRNEQFF
TGTGCCAGCACCTCGGACAGCCCAAAGGCTAGGTCACGTAATGAGCAGTTCTTC
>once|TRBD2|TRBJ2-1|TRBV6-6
CASSYYPWTSGNDEQFF
TGTGCCAGCAGTTACTACCCCTGGACTAGCGGGAACGATGAGCAGTTCTTC
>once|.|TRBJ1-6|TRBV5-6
CASSFEGMGNSPLHF
TGTGCCAGCAGCTTCGAAGGTATGGGGAATTCACCCCTCCACTTT
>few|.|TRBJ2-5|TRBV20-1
CSARAQSHDHGETQYF
TGCAGTGCTAGAGCACAGAGTCACGACCACGGGGAGACCCAGTACTTC
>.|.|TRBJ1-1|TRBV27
CASSQGLFTEAFF
TGTGCCAGCAGCCAGGGACTGTTCACTGAAGCTTTCTTT
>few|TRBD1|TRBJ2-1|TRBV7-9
CASSSPGQGIYNEQFF
TGTGCCAGCAGCTCCCCGGGACAGGGGATTTACAATGAGCAGTTCTTC
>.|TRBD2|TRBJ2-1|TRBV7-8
CASSIVLAGGYNEQFF
TGTGCCAGCAGCATTGTTCTAGCGGGCGGGTACAATGAGCAGTTCTTC
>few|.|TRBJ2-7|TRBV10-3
CAISQLRYEQYF
TGTGCCATCAGTCAACTGAGGTACGAGCAGTACTTC
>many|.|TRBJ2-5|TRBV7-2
CASSFRHGTQETQYF
TGTGCCAGCAGCTTCAGGCACGGGACTCAGGAGACCCAGTACTTC
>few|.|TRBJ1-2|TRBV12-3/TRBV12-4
CASSTPGPYGYTF
TGTGCCAGCTCAACCCCGGGGCCCTATGGCTACACCTTC